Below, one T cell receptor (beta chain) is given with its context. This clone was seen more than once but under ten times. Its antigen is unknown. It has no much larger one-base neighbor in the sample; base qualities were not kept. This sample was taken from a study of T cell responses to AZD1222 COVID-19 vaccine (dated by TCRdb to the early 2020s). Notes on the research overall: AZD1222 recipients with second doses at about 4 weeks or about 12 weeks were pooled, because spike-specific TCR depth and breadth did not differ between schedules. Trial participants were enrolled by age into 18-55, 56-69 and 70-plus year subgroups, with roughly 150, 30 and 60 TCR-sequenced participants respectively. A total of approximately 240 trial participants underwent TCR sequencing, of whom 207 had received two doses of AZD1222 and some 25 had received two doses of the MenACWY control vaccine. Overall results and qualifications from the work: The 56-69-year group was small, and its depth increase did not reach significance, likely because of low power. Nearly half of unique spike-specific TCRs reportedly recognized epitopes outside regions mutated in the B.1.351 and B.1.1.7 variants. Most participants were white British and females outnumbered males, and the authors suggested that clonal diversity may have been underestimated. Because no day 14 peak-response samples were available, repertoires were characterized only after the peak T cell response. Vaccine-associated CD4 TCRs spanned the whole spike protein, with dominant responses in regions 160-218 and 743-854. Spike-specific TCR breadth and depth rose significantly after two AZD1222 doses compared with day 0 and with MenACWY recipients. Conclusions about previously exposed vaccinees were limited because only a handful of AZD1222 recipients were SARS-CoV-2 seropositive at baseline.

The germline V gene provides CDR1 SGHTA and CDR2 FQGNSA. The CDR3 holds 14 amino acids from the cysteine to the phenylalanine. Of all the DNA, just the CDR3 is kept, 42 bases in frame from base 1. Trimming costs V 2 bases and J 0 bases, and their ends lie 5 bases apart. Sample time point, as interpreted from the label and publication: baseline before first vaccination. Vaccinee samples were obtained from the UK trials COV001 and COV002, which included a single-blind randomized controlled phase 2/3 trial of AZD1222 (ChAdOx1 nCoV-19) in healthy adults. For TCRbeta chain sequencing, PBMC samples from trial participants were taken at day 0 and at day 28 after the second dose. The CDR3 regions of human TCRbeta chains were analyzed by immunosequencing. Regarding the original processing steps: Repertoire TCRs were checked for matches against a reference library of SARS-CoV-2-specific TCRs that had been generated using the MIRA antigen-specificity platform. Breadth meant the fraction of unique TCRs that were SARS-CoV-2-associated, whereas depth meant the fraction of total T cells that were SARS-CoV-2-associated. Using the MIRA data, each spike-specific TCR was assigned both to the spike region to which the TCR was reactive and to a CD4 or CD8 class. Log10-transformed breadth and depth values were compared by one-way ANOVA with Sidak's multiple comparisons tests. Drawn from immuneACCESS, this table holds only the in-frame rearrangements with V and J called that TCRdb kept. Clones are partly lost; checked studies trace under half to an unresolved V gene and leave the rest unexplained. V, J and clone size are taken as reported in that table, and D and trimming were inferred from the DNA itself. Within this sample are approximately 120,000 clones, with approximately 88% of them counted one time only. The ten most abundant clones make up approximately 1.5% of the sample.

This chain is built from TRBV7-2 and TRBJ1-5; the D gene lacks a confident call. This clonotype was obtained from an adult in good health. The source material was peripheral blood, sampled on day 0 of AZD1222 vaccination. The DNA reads TGTGCCAGCAGCTTAAGATCTAGCAATCAGCCCCAGCATTTT. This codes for CASSLRSSNQPQHF. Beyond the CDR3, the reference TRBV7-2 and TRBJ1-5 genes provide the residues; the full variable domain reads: GAGVSQSPSNKVTEKGKDVELRCDPISGHTALYWYRQSLGQGLEFLIYFQGNSAPDKSGLPSDRFSAERTGGSVSTLTIQRTQQEDSAVYLCASSLRSSNQPQHFGDGTRLSIL.